This is a list of T cell receptor beta chains from one sample in a study of T cell responses to AZD1222 COVID-19 vaccine. Some clones are missing from TCRdb's copy, which holds only in-frame ones; the method was immunoSEQ multiplex PCR. The sample includes about 180,000 clones, around 90% of them seen just once. The sample here was peripheral blood, taken on day 0 of AZD1222 vaccination. The receptors here all came from an adult in good health. Both conserved end residues are part of each CDR3. D genes are given only for firm matches. The size of a clone is reported for some rows only, either as once, few or many, or as a class for expanded clones.

j_call v_call d_call clone_size cdr3_aa cdr3_nt
TRBJ2-7 TRBV27 TRBD2 . CASTPGTSWVGEQYF TGTGCCAGCACCCCCGGGACTAGCTGGGTTGGAGAGCAGTACTTC
TRBJ2-2 TRBV5-4 TRBD2 . CASSPGLAGVSGELFF TGTGCCAGCAGCCCTGGACTAGCGGGAGTATCCGGGGAGCTGTTTTTT
TRBJ2-5 TRBV7-7 TRBD2 . CASSPSGGAIETQYF TGTGCTAGCAGCCCCAGCGGGGGGGCCATTGAGACCCAGTACTTC
TRBJ1-5 TRBV5-6 . . CASSLGGWANQPQHF TGTGCCAGCAGCTTGGGGGGTTGGGCAAATCAGCCCCAGCATTTT
TRBJ2-1 TRBV9 TRBD2 . CASDRASGVNEQFF TGTGCCAGCGACCGGGCTAGCGGGGTAAATGAGCAGTTCTTC
TRBJ1-5 TRBV6-5 . . CATWTGNQPQHF TGTGCCACCTGGACAGGCAATCAGCCCCAGCATTTT
TRBJ1-2 TRBV24-1 . . CATSDFRTEYGYTF TGTGCCACCAGTGATTTTCGCACGGAATATGGCTACACCTTC
TRBJ2-2 TRBV29-1 . . CSVAGLYTGELFF TGCAGCGTTGCGGGGCTCTACACCGGGGAGCTGTTTTTT
TRBJ1-3 TRBV30 . . CAWSVGGVGNTIYF TGTGCCTGGAGTGTAGGCGGGGTTGGAAACACCATATATTTT
TRBJ1-5 TRBV5-4 . . CASSLFQDGNQPQHF TGTGCCAGCAGCTTGTTCCAGGACGGAAATCAGCCCCAGCATTTT
TRBJ2-7 TRBV4-1 . . CASSPGRSTYEQYF TGCGCCAGCAGCCCAGGGCGAAGCACCTACGAGCAGTACTTC
TRBJ2-7 TRBV19 . . CASMGDGSYEQYF TGTGCCAGTATGGGGGACGGATCCTACGAGCAGTACTTC
TRBJ2-1 TRBV7-3 TRBD1 . CASRSDRGHYNEQFF TGTGCCAGCAGGTCGGACAGGGGCCATTACAATGAGCAGTTCTTC
TRBJ1-5 TRBV30 . . CAWSFGPTQDQPQHF TGTGCCTGGAGTTTTGGACCTACGCAGGATCAGCCCCAGCATTTT
TRBJ1-1 TRBV20-1 . . CSAPPGTEAFF TGCAGTGCCCCCCCCGGGACTGAAGCTTTCTTT
TRBJ2-6 TRBV12-3/TRBV12-4 . . CASIQGRVLTF TGTGCCAGCATACAGGGAAGGGTCCTGACTTTC
TRBJ2-3 TRBV27 TRBD1 . CASSLDRGTDTQYF TGTGCCAGCAGTTTAGACAGGGGCACAGATACGCAGTATTTT
TRBJ1-2 TRBV27 . once CASSSGGANYGYTF TGTGCCAGCAGTTCCGGGGGAGCTAACTATGGCTACACCTTC
TRBJ1-6 TRBV19 TRBD1 . CASSTGTAFSPLHF TGTGCCAGTAGTACCGGGACAGCCTTTTCACCCCTCCACTTT
TRBJ2-7 TRBV10-3 TRBD1 . CAISVLGQESPKRDYEQYF TGTGCCATCAGCGTCTTAGGACAGGAGTCACCAAAAAGGGACTACGAGCAGTACTTC
TRBJ1-5 TRBV7-8 . . CASSLVLDRVNQPQHF TGTGCCAGCAGCTTAGTATTGGACAGAGTAAATCAGCCCCAGCATTTT
TRBJ2-7 TRBV20-1 . . CSAGASYEQYF TGCAGTGCGGGAGCATCCTACGAGCAGTACTTC
TRBJ1-6 TRBV19 TRBD1 . CASSPRDSLTGTYNSPLHF TGTGCCAGTAGTCCCCGGGACAGCCTAACGGGAACCTATAATTCACCCCTCCACTTT
TRBJ2-5 TRBV5-6 . . CASSLGGVQYF TGTGCCAGCAGCTTGGGGGGAGTCCAGTACTTC
TRBJ1-2 TRBV28 . . CASSLYRVGYGYTF TGTGCCAGCAGTTTATACAGGGTCGGCTATGGCTACACCTTC
TRBJ1-2 TRBV3-1/TRBV3-2 TRBD1 . CASSQDRARRDYGYTF TGTGCCAGCAGCCAGGACAGGGCCCGGAGAGATTATGGCTACACCTTC
TRBJ1-4 TRBV9 TRBD1 . CASSVTGARNEKLFF TGTGCCAGCAGCGTTACAGGGGCGAGAAATGAAAAACTGTTTTTT
TRBJ2-3 TRBV6-5 . . CAILTGFADTQYF TGTGCCATTCTTACAGGGTTTGCAGATACGCAGTATTTT
TRBJ2-7 TRBV9 TRBD1 . CASSVGQGGPEQYF TGTGCCAGCAGCGTGGGTCAAGGGGGCCCCGAGCAGTACTTC
TRBJ1-4 TRBV2 . . CASSAGGARKLFF TGTGCCAGCAGTGCGGGGGGGGCGAGAAAACTGTTTTTT
TRBJ1-2 TRBV5-6 TRBD1 . CASSQLTGDYGYTF TGTGCCAGCAGTCAGCTGACAGGGGATTATGGCTACACCTTC